These 21 T cell receptor beta chains were sequenced from one sample in a study of cytomegalovirus exposure and HLA in healthy donors. The study ran its PCR with 60 Vbeta and 13 Jbeta primers. The protocol was immunoSEQ multiplex PCR, while the TCRdb copy is restricted to in-frame clones and leaves out a portion. The profile covers some 150,000 clones, with about 80% appearing a single time and around 6.2% taken by the ten largest. The specimen was PBMCs. Every receptor here comes from a man aged 25-45 years in good health and CMV-seropositive.

The V and J genes are TRBV6-5 and TRBJ2-7; 16 bases match TRBD2. Germline trimming cut 9 bases from V and 5 bases from J; bases unmatched to any gene: 7. Germline loops: CDR1 MNHEY, CDR2 SVGAGI. CDR3 length equals 15 residues. CDR3 nucleotide sequence: TGTGCCAGGCCGGGACTAGCGGGGGGGCGACACGAGCAGTACTTC. Translation: CARPGLAGGRHEQYF.

This chain connects TRBV6-5 to TRBJ2-3, with 7 bases aligning to TRBD1. Unmatched junction bases numbered 7, after V lost 5 bases and J lost 2 bases. This CDR3 contains 15 residues. Germline assignment: CDR1 MNHEY and CDR2 SVGAGI. CDR3 protein: CASSGNRGITDTQYF. CDR3 nucleotide sequence: TGTGCCAGCAGTGGAAACAGGGGAATCACAGATACGCAGTATTTT.

The sample holds a few counts of this clone. The CDR3 sequence: CASRNWGTATDSNQPQHF. The CDR3 DNA reads as TGTGCCAGCAGAAATTGGGGGACAGCGACCGATAGCAATCAGCCCCAGCATTTT. This chain links TRBV28 with TRBJ1-5; 7 bases agree with TRBD1. Germline CDR1 MDHEN, CDR2 SYDVKM. The CDR3 is 18 amino acids. The trim removed 6 bases at V and 0 bases at J, leaving 14 bases unmatched.

This clone was seen more than once but under ten times. The J gene is TRBJ2-6, the V gene TRBV28; possible D gene TRBD1, 5 bases. Trimming removed 8 bases from V and 5 bases from J, with 10 bases in between. Looked up from germline, CDR1 is MDHEN and CDR2 is SYDVKM. CDR3 size: 13 residues. CDR3 amino acids: CASWTSRANVLTF. The CDR3 DNA follows: TGTGCCAGCTGGACATCACGGGCCAACGTCCTGACTTTC.

On this clone: One end of the junction fails to match germline, which may point to a read error. This chain connects TRBV19 to TRBJ1-1; TRBD1 matches 7 bases. CDR3 length: 16 residues. Germline V gene data show CDR1 as LNHDA and CDR2 as SQIVND (reference sequence). CDR3: CAGSTRPGQSNTEAFF. Written as DNA, the CDR3 is TGTGCCGGTAGTACAAGGCCGGGACAGTCGAACACTGAAGCTTTCTTT.

The V gene is TRBV5-6, the J gene TRBJ2-1; 8 nucleotides line up with TRBD2. V trimming: 4 bases; J trimming: 9 bases; junction bases outside the gene matches: 3. Looked up from germline, CDR1 is SGHDT and CDR2 is YYEEEE. The CDR3 consists of 12 residues. DNA for the CDR3: TGTGCCAGCAGCCCGGGACTAGTTGAGCAGTTCTTC. This sequence encodes CASSPGLVEQFF.

The chain carries TRBV11-3 and TRBJ2-3; D is possibly TRBD2 (5 bases). Trimming cost V 5 bases and J 0 bases, with 12 bases left between them. The germline gives CDR1 SGHNT, CDR2 YENEEA. This CDR3 has 15 residues. CDR3 amino acids: CASSPGDVSTDTQYF. The CDR3 DNA reads TGTGCCAGCAGCCCCGGGGATGTAAGCACAGATACGCAGTATTTT.

The genes are TRBV6-5 and TRBJ2-7; D gene uncertain. Germline V gene lookup returns CDR1 MNHEY and CDR2 SVGAGI. The CDR3 consists of 11 residues. Trimming stripped 6 bases from V and 3 bases from J, with 6 bases between. CDR3 amino acids: CASRSSYEQYF. Written as DNA, the CDR3 is TGTGCCAGCAGAAGTAGCTACGAGCAGTACTTC.

The chain carries TRBV2 and TRBJ2-3, with 8 bases matching TRBD1. CDR1 is SNHLY and CDR2 is FYNNEI in the germline V gene. With 1 base clipped from V and 3 bases from J, the junction kept 6 bases outside the gene matches. The CDR3 loop spans 16 amino acids. The CDR3 DNA reads TGTGCCAGCAGTGAAGGGACAGGGCACACGACAGATACGCAGTATTTT. It is translated as CASSEGTGHTTDTQYF.

As DNA, the CDR3 is TGTGCCAGCAGCTTACAGCCTAGTTCCGGGGAGCTGTTTTTT. It specifies CASSLQPSSGELFF. The V gene is TRBV7-2, the J gene TRBJ2-2, with D hard to call. V lost 2 bases and J 6 bases, leaving 10 bases between the germline ends. Germline-derived CDR1 and CDR2 are SGHTA and FQGNSA. This CDR3 contains 14 residues.

The chain joins TRBV9 to TRBJ1-3, with 10 bases lining up with TRBD1. The J segment lost 2 bases and the V segment lost 4 bases, leaving 9 bases of the junction unmatched. The CDR3 runs 17 residues. In germline, CDR1 is SGDLS, CDR2 YYNGEE. The CDR3 coding sequence is TGTGCCAGCAGCCCCACTGGGACAGGGGCAACTGGAAACACCATATATTTT. Encoded protein: CASSPTGTGATGNTIYF.

This chain links TRBV19 with TRBJ1-5; maybe TRBD1 (5 bases). Germline V gene data show CDR1 as LNHDA and CDR2 as SQIVND (reference sequence). The CDR3 length is 13 residues. V was clipped by 3 bases and J by 7 bases, with 10 bases between them. The CDR3 protein is CASSIRVNQPQHF. For the CDR3, the DNA is TGTGCCAGTAGTATCAGGGTAAACCAGCCCCAGCATTTT.

The rearrangement uses TRBV5-4 and TRBJ1-2; D remains unclear. CDR3 length equals 14 residues. Germline V gene data show CDR1 as SGHNT and CDR2 as YYREEE (reference sequence). The germline V and J ends were trimmed by 0 bases and 3 bases, with 9 bases remaining between them. The CDR3 bases are TGTGCCAGCAGCTTGGACAGATTTTACTATGGCTACACCTTC. It is translated as CASSLDRFYYGYTF.

This chain joins TRBV27 and TRBJ2-3; D call uncertain. Germline CDR1 and CDR2: MNHEY and SMNVEV (reference sequence). CDR3 length equals 14 residues. Trimming stripped 8 bases from V and 2 bases from J, with 14 bases between. The CDR3 nucleotides are TGTGCCAGCGCCCCTAGAGTCCACACAGATACGCAGTATTTT. It is translated as CASAPRVHTDTQYF.

The genes are TRBV4-1 and TRBJ2-7; D perhaps matches TRBD1 (5 bases). CDR3 length equals 15 residues. Trimming took 4 bases from V and 2 from J, leaving 15 bases between them. The germline V gene encodes CDR1 MGHRA and CDR2 YSYEKL. The CDR3: CASSLRGGETYEQYF. DNA of the CDR3: TGCGCCAGCAGCCTTAGGGGCGGTGAGACCTACGAGCAGTACTTC.

The J gene is TRBJ1-1, the V gene TRBV11-2; 9 bases align to TRBD1. CDR3 length equals 14 residues. J lost 5 bases, V lost 5 bases, and 6 bases had no gene match. Germline values: CDR1 SGHAT, CDR2 FQNNGV. The CDR3 DNA reads TGTGCCAGCAGCGACTGGACAGGGGAAACTGAAGCTTTCTTT. Amino acids: CASSDWTGETEAFF. The full variable domain, rest sourced from reference TRBV11-2 and TRBJ1-1, is EAGVAQSPRYKIIEKRQSVAFWCNPISGHATLYWYQQILGQGPKLLIQFQNNGVVDDSQLPKDRFSAERLKGVDSTLKIQPAKLEDSAVYLCASSDWTGETEAFFGQGTRLTVV.

This chain links TRBV25-1 with TRBJ2-3; D perhaps matches TRBD2 (5 bases). This CDR3 comprises 15 residues. Trimming cost V 6 bases and J 1 base, with 14 bases left between them. Germline V gives CDR1 MGHDK, CDR2 SYGVNS. The CDR3 nucleotides are TGTGCCAGCAGCGAGCCGGGAAGTGGCACAGATACGCAGTATTTT. This gives the protein CASSEPGSGTDTQYF.

The rearrangement uses TRBV11-2 and TRBJ1-1, with TRBD1 identical over 7 bases. The CDR3 is made up of 13 amino acids. J was trimmed by 3 bases and V by 8 bases; bases with no gene match: 6. Germline lookup yields CDR1 SGHAT and CDR2 FQNNGV. The CDR3 here is CASGQGVDTEAFF. The CDR3 DNA reads TGTGCCAGCGGGCAGGGGGTTGACACTGAAGCTTTCTTT.

The chain joins TRBV6-1 to TRBJ2-5, with TRBD1 matching over 12 bases. The V segment lost 7 bases and the J segment 5 bases; nucleotides outside the gene matches: 8. The length of the CDR3 is 15 residues. Germline CDR1 reads MNHNS; CDR2 reads SASEGT. This CDR3 is CASIWDRGLGETQYF. The CDR3 coding sequence is TGTGCCAGCATCTGGGACAGGGGGCTTGGGGAGACCCAGTACTTC.

The V gene is TRBV29-1, the J gene TRBJ2-1; TRBD1 aligns across 8 bases. The junction had 14 bases not matched to a gene; V was cut back by 5 bases and J by 5 bases. This CDR3 is 16 amino acids long. Germline CDR1 SQVTM, CDR2 ANQGSEA. CDR3 bases: TGCAGCGTTACGGACAGGGTTAGTCGAAAAAACAATGAGCAGTTCTTC. Amino acid sequence: CSVTDRVSRKNNEQFF.

This rearrangement joins TRBV6-5 to TRBJ1-1; no reliable D call. The CDR3 loop spans 15 amino acids. Germline CDR1 reads MNHEY; CDR2 reads SVGAGI. V was shortened by 2 bases and J by 4 bases, with 14 bases between the two germline ends. The CDR3 loop is CASSYLALAGTEAFF. The CDR3, as DNA: TGTGCCAGCAGTTACCTCGCTCTGGCGGGCACTGAAGCTTTCTTT.